This T cell receptor beta chain originates from a study of beta chain features in type 1 diabetes. At the level of the study: The samples had roughly 100,000,000 sorted cells examined in all.

Study-wide findings and caveats: When VDJ junctions were examined, type 1 diabetes patients showed fewer insertions and more deletions.

Only one heparinised blood draw was taken per donor, and its volume averaged about 120 mL. Researchers reported sorting CD4+ naive, central memory, regulatory and stem cell-like memory cells via CD45RO/CCR7/CD25/CD127/CD95/CD27. All of the isolated RNA was reverse transcribed, so expressed TCRB transcripts were sequenced. TCRdb's table, derived via immunoSEQ multiplex PCR, lists solely in-frame clones and lacks some. The sample yields more than 300,000 clones, over 9.5% seen once. This clone was picked up a small number of times. Its matching antigen is unknown. Sequencing input: naive CD4+ T cells from blood. This TCR came from a young man in good health.

CDR3 nucleotide sequence: TGTGCCAGCAGGGTCACGGGGTTGAACTATGGCTACACCTTC. It translates to CASRVTGLNYGYTF. The chain uses TRBV28 and TRBJ1-2, with D unresolved. This CDR3 region has 14 residues. Germline V gene sequence: CDR1 MDHEN, CDR2 SYDVKM. The V end lost 6 bases, the J end lost 2 bases, and 13 bases lay between the germline ends.